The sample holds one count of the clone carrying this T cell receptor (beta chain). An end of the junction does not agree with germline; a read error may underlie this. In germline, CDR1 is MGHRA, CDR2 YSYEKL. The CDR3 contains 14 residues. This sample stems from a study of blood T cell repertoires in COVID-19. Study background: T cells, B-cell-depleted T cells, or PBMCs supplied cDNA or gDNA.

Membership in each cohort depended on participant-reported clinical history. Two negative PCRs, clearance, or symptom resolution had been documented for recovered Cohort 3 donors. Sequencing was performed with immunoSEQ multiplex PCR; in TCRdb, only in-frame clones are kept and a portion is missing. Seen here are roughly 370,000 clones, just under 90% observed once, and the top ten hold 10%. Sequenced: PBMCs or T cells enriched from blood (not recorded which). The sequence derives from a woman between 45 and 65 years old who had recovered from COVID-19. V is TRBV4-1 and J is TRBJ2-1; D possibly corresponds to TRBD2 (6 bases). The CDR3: CASSLRDSNNEQFF. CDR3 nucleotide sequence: TGCGCCAGCAGCCTCCGGGACTCCAACAATGAGCAGTTCTTC.